This T cell receptor beta chain derives from a study of T cell responses to AZD1222 COVID-19 vaccine. Study outcomes and limitations: Scientists sampled the repertoires only once the peak T cell response had passed. Of the AZD1222 recipients, only five to seven were seropositive at baseline. The CD4 TCRs associated with vaccination extended across spike and predominated at 160-218 and 743-854. Following two doses of AZD1222, Spike-specific TCR breadth and depth rose.

V shed 5 bases, J shed 5 bases, and the junction held 8 bases outside the gene matches. Germline V gene data show CDR1 as SNHLY and CDR2 as FYNNEI. The CDR3 totals 16 residues. Profiled with immunoSEQ multiplex PCR; TCRdb holds only in-frame clones, not every one. The sample holds under 150,000 clones, roughly 85% seen once. About this clone itself: Its antigen is undetermined.

The gene calls are TRBV2 and TRBJ2-3, with TRBD2 identical over 12 bases. The starting material was peripheral blood, obtained 28 days after the second dose of the MenACWY control vaccine. This receptor was obtained from an adult who received the MenACWY meningococcal vaccine as a control. CDR3 region: CASSLTSGRSLDTQYF. The CDR3 DNA is TGTGCCAGCAGTTTGACTAGCGGGAGAAGTCTAGATACGCAGTATTTT.